One TCR beta chain is described in this entry. This clone was recorded many times. The antigen this receptor binds is unknown. It has no much larger one-base neighbor in the sample; base qualities were not kept. These data come from a study of blood T cell repertoires in COVID-19 (dated by TCRdb to 2018 to 2020). For the wider study: The collaborator samples originated in the United States, Italy and Spain and spanned the acute and convalescent phases of COVID-19. The prospective study material was composed of cDNA or gDNA derived from T cells, B-cell-depleted T cells, or PBMCs. The dataset comprised deeply sampled blood TCRbeta repertoires from subjects exposed to, actively infected with, or recovered from COVID-19. The repertoires were released in a freely available public database meant as a resource for research on the immune response to SARS-CoV-2. Samples came from the ongoing ImmuneRACE study (first 160 participants) plus 1,254 subjects from 6 global collaborators. Sample metadata almost always included a de-identified subject ID, COVID-19 status, age in years and sex. HLA class I and class II types, where available, came from metadata supplied by the sample provider rather than from assay-based typing. Broad study findings and their caveats: Clinical and demographic metadata were provided uncurated, with the amount varying by source and participant.

Collaborating institutions collected whole blood in K2EDTA tubes following their own protocols. Collaborator samples were shipped for TCRbeta analysis as frozen whole blood, isolated PBMCs, or DNA extracted from either sample type. The immunoSEQ Assay, a bias-controlled multiplex PCR, was used to amplify TCRbeta CDR3 regions from genomic DNA. The paper's data handling went like this. Within the assay, amplification of reference gene primers was used to estimate how many nucleated cells each sample contained. To quantify the absolute abundance of each unique TCRbeta CDR3 rearrangement, sequence reads were collapsed and filtered. Productive Simpson clonality was computed per sample as the square root of Simpson's diversity index over productive rearrangements. TCRdb stores this immuneACCESS table with in-frame sequences only. Part of the clones is absent; in the studies checked, under half of the shortfall reflects unresolved V genes, and no reason is known for the rest. V and J calls and clone size are copied from that table; D and trimming were computed from the DNA. The sample yields 95,000 to 150,000 clones; 86% were counted once. In total, the top ten clones hold more than 4% of the sample.

V trim: 1 base; J trim: 8 bases; unmatched bases: 8. The CDR3, cysteine through phenylalanine, is 16 amino acids long. Left in the record is the CDR3 DNA by itself, 48 bases read in frame from the first base. From a lookup of the germline V gene, CDR1 and CDR2 are SNHLY and FYNNEI. The TCR originated in a man aged 35 to 55 with acute or convalescent COVID-19. This chain is built from TRBV2 and TRBJ2-1, and 10 junctional nucleotides match TRBD2. Sequenced input: peripheral blood. The DNA sequence is as follows: TGTGCCAGCAGTGAAGGATTACTAGCGGGGCTGGATGAGCAGTTCTTC. Translation gives CASSEGLLAGLDEQFF. When the CDR3 is completed using the reference TRBV2 and TRBJ2-1 genes on either side, the full variable domain is EPEVTQTPSHQVTQMGQEVILRCVPISNHLYFYWYRQILGQKVEFLVSFYNNEISEKSEIFDDQFSVERPDGSNFTLKIRSTKLEDSAMYFCASSEGLLAGLDEQFFGPGTRLTVL.